This T cell receptor (beta chain) was observed in a study of blood T cell repertoires in COVID-19. CDR1 and CDR2 (germline): SGHRS, YFSETQ. V lost 1 base and J lost 3, with 11 bases in between. There are 16 residues in the CDR3. The protocol was immunoSEQ multiplex PCR, while the TCRdb copy is restricted to in-frame clones and leaves out a portion. The sample shows about 42,000 clones, over 75% of them seen only once. The source material was peripheral blood. The clonotype was recovered from a human donor in a cohort sampled during active COVID-19. V gene TRBV5-1 combines with J gene TRBJ2-6; D remains ambiguous. For the CDR3, the DNA is TGCGCCAGCAGCTTGCCAGTCCCCAGTGGGGCCAACGTCCTGACTTTC. Its protein product is CASSLPVPSGANVLTF.